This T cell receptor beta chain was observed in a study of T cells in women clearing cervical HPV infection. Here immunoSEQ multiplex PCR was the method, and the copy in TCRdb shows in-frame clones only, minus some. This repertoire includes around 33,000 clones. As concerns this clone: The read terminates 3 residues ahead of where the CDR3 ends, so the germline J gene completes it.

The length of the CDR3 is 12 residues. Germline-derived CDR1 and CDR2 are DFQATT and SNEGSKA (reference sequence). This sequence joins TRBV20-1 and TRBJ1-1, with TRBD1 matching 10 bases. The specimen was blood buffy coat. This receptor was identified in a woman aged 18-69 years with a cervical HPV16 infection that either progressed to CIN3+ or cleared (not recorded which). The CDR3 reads CSAPGQGPEAFF. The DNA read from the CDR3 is TGCAGTGCTCCGGGACAGGGGCCCGAA.